The entry that follows covers one T cell receptor beta chain sequence. Its antigen remains unidentified. No per-base quality is available; no much larger clone lies one base away. The Qiagen DNeasy kit was used to extract genomic DNA both from unsorted PBMCs and from the negatively selected CD4+ and CD8+ fractions. TCR beta CDR3 regions were subjected to amplification by immunoSEQ multiplex PCR with primers that anneal to V and J segments. A synthetic immune receptor repertoire was used to minimize amplification bias, and remaining bias was computationally removed after sequencing. On the study's bioinformatics: Repertoire diversity was quantified as the Shannon entropy index using custom Python scripts. Unsorted, CD4+ and CD8+ repertoires were analyzed separately, except for combined analyses in which CD4+ and CD8+ sequences were merged in silico. A clone counted as expanded when the clone's frequency after treatment rose at least 2-fold relative to C1D1, and clones undetected at baseline were given a pseudocount of 0.5. Singleton clones were defined as clones with 0 or 1 copy at C1D1, and non-singleton clones were defined as clones with 2 or more copies. By matching protein sequences in sorted samples from the same patient, clones expanded in unsorted samples were annotated as CD4+, CD8+ or unknown. Wilcoxon tests on paired samples were used to test diversity changes from C1D1 to C4D1. Drawn from immuneACCESS, this table holds only the in-frame rearrangements with V and J called that TCRdb kept. Clones are partly lost; checked studies trace under half to an unresolved V gene and leave the rest unexplained. V, J and clone size are taken as reported in that table, and D and trimming were inferred from the DNA itself. This sample comprises about 94,000 clones, 89% of them detected only once. Approximately 12% of the sample comes from the top ten.

The data stem from a study of PD-1 blockade in classical Hodgkin lymphoma (dated by TCRdb to about 2020). Background on the whole study: Nivolumab dosing was 3 mg/kg intravenously every 2 weeks, continuing until either disease progression or unacceptable toxicity. The study used TCR beta sequencing and CyTOF to define a peripheral blood immune signature of response to PD-1 blockade in classical Hodgkin lymphoma.

The CDR3 goes from the cysteine to the phenylalanine over 16 residues. This entry keeps only the CDR3 DNA: 48 bases, framed from base 1. V loses 10 bases, J loses 6 bases, and the germline ends lie 28 bases apart. The germline V gene sets CDR1 to SGHDT and CDR2 to YYEEEE. Study-level results and caveats: A significant rise by C4D1 was seen in CD4+ but not CD8+ TCR diversity (p=0.0027 vs p=0.16), with the rise being most apparent in complete responders (p=0.02). The study was limited to a single clinical trial cohort, and causes of repertoire differences, possibly disease activity or prior therapy, remained undefined. Baseline TCR diversity was reported to be lower in newly diagnosed patients than in healthy donors and to be lower still in relapsed/refractory patients. Diversity was lower in patients who began nivolumab less than 1 year after ASCT, so these patients were left out of later analyses to avoid confounding by immune reconstitution. Baseline diversity similar to that of newly diagnosed patients was observed in trial patients achieving complete response, whereas significantly lower diversity was observed in partial responders and progressors.

What this sample's time point label stands for: cycle 2 day 1 (C2D1) of nivolumab. All trial patients had relapsed after autologous stem cell transplantation, with cohorts A, B and C differing in prior brentuximab vedotin exposure. The trial cohort comprised a few dozen patients with relapsed/refractory classical Hodgkin lymphoma whose best overall responses were complete response, partial response or progressive disease. Single-agent nivolumab was administered to trial patients in the multi-cohort phase II CheckMate 205 trial. An independent review committee assessed best overall response by applying the 2007 International Working Group response criteria. Trial PBMCs were collected immediately before nivolumab initiation (C1D1) and during therapy at cycle 2 day 1 and cycle 4 day 1. Peripheral blood was collected in 8 mL Vacutainer Cell Preparation Tubes, from which PBMCs were isolated by centrifugation and then cryopreserved.

This specimen consisted of peripheral blood mononuclear cells (PBMCs), obtained before the second cycle of nivolumab. The chain is assembled from TRBV5-6 and TRBJ1-2; a confident D gene designation cannot be given. This clonotype originated in a human donor with classical Hodgkin lymphoma. The CDR3 protein: CARRIITDLLVDGYTF. In nucleotides, the sequence is TGTGCCCGACGTATAATTACGGACCTACTCGTGGATGGCTACACCTTC.